The present T cell receptor (beta chain) was sequenced within a study of cytomegalovirus exposure and HLA in healthy donors. Overall study results and limits: The listing of 150 to 200 TCR beta chains classed them as cytomegalovirus-associated. Reported results showed that the classifier diagnosed cytomegalovirus status with high specificity and sensitivity. Roughly even sequencing depth across donors was the assumption behind the presence/absence analyses.

PCR amplification relied on 60 Vbeta primers (plus 13 Jbeta primers). Sequenced by immunoSEQ multiplex PCR; TCRdb stores in-frame clones only, minus some. Here the sample spans about 130,000 clones, 70% to 85% being singletons. A word on this clone: Its target is not known.

The sequenced material came from PBMCs. This TCR was recovered from a man aged 40-49 years in good health and CMV-seropositive.

CDR3 amino acids: CASRDRGNMNTEAFF. The CDR3 DNA sequence: TGTGCCAGCCGGGACAGGGGGAACATGAACACTGAAGCTTTCTTT. The chain is built from TRBV19 and TRBJ1-1; 11 bases match TRBD1. The CDR3 length is 15 residues. The germline V gene has CDR1 LNHDA and CDR2 SQIVND (reference sequence). The V and J ends lost 9 bases and 0 bases, in that order; junction bases with no gene match: 6. Variable domain in full (rest from reference TRBV19 and TRBJ1-1): DGGITQSPKYLFRKEGQNVTLSCEQNLNHDAMYWYRQDPGQGLRLIYYSQIVNDFQKGDIAEGYSVSREKKESFPLTVTSAQKNPTAFYLCASRDRGNMNTEAFFGQGTRLTVV.